This section outlines one TCR beta chain sequence together with its context. Original data processing: Amplification of reference gene primers was used by the study to estimate nucleated cell counts. The data were produced by immunoSEQ multiplex PCR, yet TCRdb's version contains in-frame clones alone and is incomplete. The V and J calls and clone size are taken from that table; D and trimming were inferred from the DNA. The table includes some 110,000 clones, around 83% detected once. The data were obtained in a study of blood T cell repertoires in COVID-19. Overall study: Collection of acute and convalescent COVID-19 samples took place in the United States, Italy and Spain. In each case, the material was cDNA or gDNA derived from T cells, B-cell-depleted T cells, or PBMCs.

With V trimmed by 1 base and J by 5 bases, 7 bases remained unmatched. CDR1 and CDR2 from the germline V gene are LGHDT and YNNKEL (reference sequence). The CDR3 is 15 residues long. Sequenced input: peripheral blood. The V call is TRBV3-1 (or the pseudogene TRBV3-2), the J call TRBJ2-5; 7 positions match TRBD1. The TCR was taken from a man in his forties or fifties with acute or convalescent COVID-19. CDR3 loop: CASSQGPQGYETQYF. Here the CDR3 DNA reads TGTGCCAGCAGCCAAGGCCCACAGGGGTACGAGACCCAGTACTTC.